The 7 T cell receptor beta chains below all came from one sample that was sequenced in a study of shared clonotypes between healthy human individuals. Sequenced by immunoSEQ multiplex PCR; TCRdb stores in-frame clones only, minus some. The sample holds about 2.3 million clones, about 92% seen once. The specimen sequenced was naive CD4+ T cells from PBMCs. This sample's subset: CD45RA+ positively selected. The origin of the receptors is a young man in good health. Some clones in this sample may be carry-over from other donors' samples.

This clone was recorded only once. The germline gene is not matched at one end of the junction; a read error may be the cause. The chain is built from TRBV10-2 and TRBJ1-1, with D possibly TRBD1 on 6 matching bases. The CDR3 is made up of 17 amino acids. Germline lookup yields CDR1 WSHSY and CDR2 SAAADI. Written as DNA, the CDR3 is TGCGCCAGCAGTGAGGACAGGTGGGGGTCGACGAACCCTGAAGCTTTCTTT. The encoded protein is CASSEDRWGSTNPEAFF.

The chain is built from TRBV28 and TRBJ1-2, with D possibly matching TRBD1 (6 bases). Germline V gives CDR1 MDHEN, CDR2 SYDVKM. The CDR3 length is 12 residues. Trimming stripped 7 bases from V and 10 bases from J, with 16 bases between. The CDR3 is CASNLRTDVYTF. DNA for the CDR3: TGTGCCAGCAACCTGAGGACAGACGTCTACACCTTC.

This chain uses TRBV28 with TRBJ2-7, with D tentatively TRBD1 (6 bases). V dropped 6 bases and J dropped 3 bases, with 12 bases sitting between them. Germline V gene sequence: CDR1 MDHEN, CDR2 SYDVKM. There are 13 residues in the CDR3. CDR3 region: CASSSGDSYEQYF. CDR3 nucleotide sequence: TGTGCCAGCAGCTCAGGGGATAGCTACGAGCAGTACTTC.

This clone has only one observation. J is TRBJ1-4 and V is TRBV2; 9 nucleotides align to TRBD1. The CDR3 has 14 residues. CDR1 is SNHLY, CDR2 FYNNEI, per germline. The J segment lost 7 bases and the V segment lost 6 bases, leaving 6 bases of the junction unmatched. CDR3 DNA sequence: TGTGCCAGCAGAGAGACAGGGGGTAGTGAAAAACTGTTTTTT. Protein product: CASRETGGSEKLFF.

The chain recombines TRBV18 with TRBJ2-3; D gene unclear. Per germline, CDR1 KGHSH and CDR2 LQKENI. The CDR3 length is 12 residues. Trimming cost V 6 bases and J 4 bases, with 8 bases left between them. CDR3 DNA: TGTGCCAGCTCCCGAGACGCAGATACGCAGTATTTT. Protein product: CASSRDADTQYF. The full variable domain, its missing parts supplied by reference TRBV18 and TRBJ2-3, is NAGVMQNPRHLVRRRGQEARLRCSPMKGHSHVYWYRQLPEEGLKFMVYLQKENIIDESGMPKERFSAEFPKEGPSILRIQQVVRGDSAAYFCASSRDADTQYFGPGTRLTVL.

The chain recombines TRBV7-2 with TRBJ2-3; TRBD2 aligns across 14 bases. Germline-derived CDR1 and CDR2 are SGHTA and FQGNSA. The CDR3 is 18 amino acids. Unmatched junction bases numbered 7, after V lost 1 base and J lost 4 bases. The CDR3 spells CASSLVGTSGSPSDTQYF. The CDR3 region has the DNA TGTGCCAGCAGCTTAGTTGGGACTAGCGGGAGTCCATCAGATACGCAGTATTTT.

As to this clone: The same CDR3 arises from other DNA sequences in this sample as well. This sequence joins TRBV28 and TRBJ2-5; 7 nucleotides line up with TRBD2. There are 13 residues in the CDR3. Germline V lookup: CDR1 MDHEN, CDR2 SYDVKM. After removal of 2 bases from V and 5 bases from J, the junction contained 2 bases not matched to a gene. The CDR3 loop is CASSLGGEETQYF. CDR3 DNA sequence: TGTGCCAGCAGTTTAGGGGGGGAGGAGACCCAGTACTTC. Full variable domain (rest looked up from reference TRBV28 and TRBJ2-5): DVKVTQSSRYLVKRTGEKVFLECVQDMDHENMFWYRQDPGLGLRLIYFSYDVKMKEKGDIPEGYSVSREKKERFSLILESASTNQTSMYLCASSLGGEETQYFGPGTRLLVL.